This is a list of T cell receptor beta chains from one sample in a study of neurological immune-mediated disorders. TCRdb redid the calling of the 5' RACE reads with MiXCR, one entry per CDR3 protein. This table holds more than 70,000 distinct CDR3 sequences, around 9.6% found once. Sequencing was done on a sample of PBMCs. The receptors come from a young man in good health. CDR3s include the opening cysteine and the closing phenylalanine or tryptophan. A D gene is named only where the DNA matches it firmly. Expanded clones get a size class; other rows say once, few or many, or leave the size out.

clone_size	j_call	d_call	v_call	cdr3_aa	cdr3_nt
many	TRBJ2-1	NA	TRBV14	CASSQDWGAWRGNNEQFF	TGTGCCAGCAGCCAAGATTGGGGGGCTTGGCGGGGGAACAATGAGCAGTTCTTC
NA	TRBJ1-2	NA	TRBV20-1	CSARDRFIEGNYGYTF	TGCAGTGCTAGAGATCGGTTTATAGAGGGTAACTATGGCTACACCTTC
many	TRBJ2-5	NA	TRBV15	CATSRDPTETQYF	TGTGCCACCAGCAGAGATCCCACAGAGACCCAGTACTTC
many	TRBJ1-4	NA	TRBV6-1	CASSAGSGEKLFF	TGTGCCAGCAGTGCCGGGAGCGGCGAAAAACTGTTTTTT
many	TRBJ1-5	TRBD1	TRBV5-8	CASSAGTAHEPQHF	TGTGCCAGCAGCGCGGGGACAGCCCATGAGCCCCAGCATTTT
many	TRBJ2-1	TRBD2	TRBV20-1	CSARSLAGERGEQFF	TGCAGTGCTAGATCACTAGCGGGAGAGAGGGGTGAGCAGTTCTTC
NA	TRBJ2-1	TRBD2	TRBV7-9	CASSLADFWTSGEQFF	TGTGCCAGCAGCTTAGCGGACTTCTGGACTAGCGGTGAGCAGTTCTTC
many	TRBJ2-7	NA	TRBV10-3	CAISESGRGGNYEQYF	TGTGCCATCAGTGAGTCCGGCCGGGGAGGCAACTACGAGCAGTACTTC
many	TRBJ1-1	NA	TRBV29-1	CSVVTEHTEAFF	TGCAGCGTTGTAACAGAACACACTGAAGCTTTCTTT
NA	TRBJ2-2	NA	TRBV20-1	CSARDPRTADTGELFF	TGCAGTGCTAGAGATCCCCGGACAGCCGACACCGGGGAGCTGTTTTTT
NA	TRBJ2-2	TRBD2	TRBV7-9	CASSLVSGRTSINTGELFF	TGTGCCAGCAGCTTAGTTAGCGGGAGGACCTCGATAAACACCGGGGAGCTGTTTTTT
few	TRBJ2-2	NA	TRBV20-1	CSARDHGARNTGELFF	TGCAGTGCTAGAGATCATGGGGCCCGGAACACCGGGGAGCTGTTTTTT
many	TRBJ2-2	TRBD2	TRBV20-1	CSALPRAGGRSSTGELFF	TGCAGTGCTCTCCCACGGGCGGGAGGGCGGTCGAGCACCGGGGAGCTGTTTTTT
few	TRBJ1-5	NA	TRBV12-3/TRBV12-4	CASTPGGGVSQPQHF	TGTGCCAGCACCCCCGGGGGGGGGGTAAGTCAGCCCCAGCATTTT
many	TRBJ2-1	NA	TRBV20-1	CSASTPSDEQFF	TGCAGTGCCAGCACCCCTTCCGATGAGCAGTTCTTC
many	TRBJ2-2	NA	TRBV5-6	CASSFLIGGELFF	TGTGCCAGCAGCTTCCTAATAGGCGGGGAGCTGTTTTTT